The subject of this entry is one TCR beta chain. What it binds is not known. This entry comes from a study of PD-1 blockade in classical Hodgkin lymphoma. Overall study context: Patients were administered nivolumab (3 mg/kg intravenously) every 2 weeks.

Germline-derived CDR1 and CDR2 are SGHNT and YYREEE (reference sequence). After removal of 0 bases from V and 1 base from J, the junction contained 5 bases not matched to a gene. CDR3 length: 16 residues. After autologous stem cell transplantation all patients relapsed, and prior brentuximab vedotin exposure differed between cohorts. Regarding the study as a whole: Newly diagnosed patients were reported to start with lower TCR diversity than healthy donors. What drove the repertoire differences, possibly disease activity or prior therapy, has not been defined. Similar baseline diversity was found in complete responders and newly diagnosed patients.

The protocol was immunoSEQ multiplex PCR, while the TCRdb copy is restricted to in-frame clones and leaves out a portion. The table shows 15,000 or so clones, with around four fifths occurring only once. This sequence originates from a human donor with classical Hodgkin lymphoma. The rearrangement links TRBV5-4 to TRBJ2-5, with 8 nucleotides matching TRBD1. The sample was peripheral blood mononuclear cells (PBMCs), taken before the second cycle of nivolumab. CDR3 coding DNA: TGTGCCAGCAGCTTGGGTCAGGGGGCAGGCCAAGAGACCCAGTACTTC. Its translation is CASSLGQGAGQETQYF.